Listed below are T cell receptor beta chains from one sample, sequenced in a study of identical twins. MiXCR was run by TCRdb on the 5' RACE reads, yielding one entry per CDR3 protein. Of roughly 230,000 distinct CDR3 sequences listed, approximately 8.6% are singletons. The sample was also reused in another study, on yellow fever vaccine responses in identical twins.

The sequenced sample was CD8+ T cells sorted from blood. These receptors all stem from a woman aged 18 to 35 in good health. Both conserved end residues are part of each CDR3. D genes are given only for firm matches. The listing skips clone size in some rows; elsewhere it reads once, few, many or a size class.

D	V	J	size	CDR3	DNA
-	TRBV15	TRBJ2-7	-	CATSRAHEQYF	TGTGCCACCAGCAGAGCCCACGAGCAGTACTTC
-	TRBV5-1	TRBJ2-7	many	CASSLGLQYEQYF	TGCGCCAGCAGCTTGGGACTTCAATACGAGCAGTACTTC
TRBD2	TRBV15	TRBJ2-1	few	CATKGTLAGESWGSYNEQFF	TGTGCCACCAAGGGAACACTAGCGGGAGAAAGTTGGGGCTCCTACAATGAGCAGTTCTTC
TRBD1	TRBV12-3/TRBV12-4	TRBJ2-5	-	CASSLGGQGAAETQYF	TGTGCCAGCAGTTTAGGGGGACAGGGGGCCGCAGAGACCCAGTACTTC
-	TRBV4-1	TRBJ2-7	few	CASSQSEAYYEQYF	TGCGCCAGCAGCCAATCCGAGGCGTACTACGAGCAGTACTTC
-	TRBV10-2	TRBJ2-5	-	CASTPSVAYTEETQYF	TGCGCCAGCACGCCATCAGTAGCGTATACCGAAGAGACCCAGTACTTC
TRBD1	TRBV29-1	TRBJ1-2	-	CSVATGSYGYTF	TGCAGCGTGGCGACAGGGTCCTATGGCTACACCTTC
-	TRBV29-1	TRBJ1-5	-	CSVVGVQGPPQHF	TGCAGCGTTGTTGGGGTCCAAGGACCCCCCCAGCATTTT
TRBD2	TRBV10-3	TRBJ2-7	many	CAIGSGPTYEQYF	TGTGCCATAGGTAGCGGGCCGACCTACGAGCAGTACTTC
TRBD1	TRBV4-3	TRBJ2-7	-	CASSQDRGQGAHEQYF	TGCGCCAGCAGCCAAGATAGGGGACAGGGGGCCCACGAGCAGTACTTC